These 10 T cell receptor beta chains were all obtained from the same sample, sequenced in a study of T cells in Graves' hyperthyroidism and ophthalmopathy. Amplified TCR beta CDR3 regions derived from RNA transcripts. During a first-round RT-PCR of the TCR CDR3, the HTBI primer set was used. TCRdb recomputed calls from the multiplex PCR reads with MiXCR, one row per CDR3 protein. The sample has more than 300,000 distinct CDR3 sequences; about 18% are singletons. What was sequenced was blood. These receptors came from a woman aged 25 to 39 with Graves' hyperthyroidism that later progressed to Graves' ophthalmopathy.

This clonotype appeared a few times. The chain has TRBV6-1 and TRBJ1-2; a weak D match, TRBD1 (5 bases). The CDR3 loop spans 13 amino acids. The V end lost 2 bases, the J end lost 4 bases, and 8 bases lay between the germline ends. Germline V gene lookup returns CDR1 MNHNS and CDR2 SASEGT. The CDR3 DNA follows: TGTGCCAGCAGTGAACCAGGGTTCTATGGCTACACCTTC. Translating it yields CASSEPGFYGYTF.

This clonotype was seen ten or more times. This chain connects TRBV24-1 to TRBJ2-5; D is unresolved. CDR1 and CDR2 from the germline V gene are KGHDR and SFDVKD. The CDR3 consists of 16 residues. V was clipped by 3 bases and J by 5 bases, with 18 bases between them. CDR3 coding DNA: TGTGCCACCAGTGATCCCCGAGACACCATTTTGGAGACCCAGTACTTC. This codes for CATSDPRDTILETQYF.

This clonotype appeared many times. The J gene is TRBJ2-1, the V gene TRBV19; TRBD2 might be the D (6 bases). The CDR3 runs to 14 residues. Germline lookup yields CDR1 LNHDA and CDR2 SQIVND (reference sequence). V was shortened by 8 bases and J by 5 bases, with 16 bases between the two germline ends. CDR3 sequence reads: CASEGGTVNNEQFF. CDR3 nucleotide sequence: TGTGCCAGTGAAGGCGGGACGGTAAACAATGAGCAGTTCTTC. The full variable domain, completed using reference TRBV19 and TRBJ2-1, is DGGITQSPKYLFRKEGQNVTLSCEQNLNHDAMYWYRQDPGQGLRLIYYSQIVNDFQKGDIAEGYSVSREKKESFPLTVTSAQKNPTAFYLCASEGGTVNNEQFFGPGTRLTVL.

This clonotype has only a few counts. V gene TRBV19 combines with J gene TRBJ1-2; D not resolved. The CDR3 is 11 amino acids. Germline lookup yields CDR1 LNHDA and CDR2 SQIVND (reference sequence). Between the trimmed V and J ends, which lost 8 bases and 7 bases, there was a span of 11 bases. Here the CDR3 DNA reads TGTGCCAGTGGAGGTTTCGGTGGCTACACCTTC. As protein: CASGGFGGYTF.

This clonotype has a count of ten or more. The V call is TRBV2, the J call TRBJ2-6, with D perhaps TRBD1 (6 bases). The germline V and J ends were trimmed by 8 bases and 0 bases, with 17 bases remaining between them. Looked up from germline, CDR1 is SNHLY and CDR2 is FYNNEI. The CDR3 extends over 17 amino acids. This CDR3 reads CASRGGWDISGANVLTF. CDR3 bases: TGTGCCAGCCGAGGGGGATGGGACATCTCTGGGGCCAACGTCCTGACTTTC.

DNA of the CDR3: TGTGCCAGCAGCTCCCGGACAGGGGCCTCCTACGAGCAGTACTTC. Its protein is CASSSRTGASYEQYF. The V gene is TRBV3-1, the J gene TRBJ2-7; 9 bases map to TRBD1. Trimming took 5 bases from V and 0 from J; bases not matched to a gene: 5. Germline V gene sequence: CDR1 LGHDT, CDR2 YNNKEL (reference sequence). There are 15 residues in the CDR3.

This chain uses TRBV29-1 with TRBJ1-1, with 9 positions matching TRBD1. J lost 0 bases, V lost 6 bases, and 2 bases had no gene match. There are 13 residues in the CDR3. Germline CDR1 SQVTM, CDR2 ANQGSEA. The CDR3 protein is CSVNRGLNTEAFF. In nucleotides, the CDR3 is TGCAGCGTCAACAGGGGGCTGAACACTGAAGCTTTCTTT.

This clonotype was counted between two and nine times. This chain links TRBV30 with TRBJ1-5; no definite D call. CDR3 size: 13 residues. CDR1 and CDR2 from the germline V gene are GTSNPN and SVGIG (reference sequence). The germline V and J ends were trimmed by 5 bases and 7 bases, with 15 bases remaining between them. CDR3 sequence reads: CAWAAGRSQPQHF. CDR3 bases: TGTGCCTGGGCCGCGGGGAGGTCACAGCCCCAGCATTTT.

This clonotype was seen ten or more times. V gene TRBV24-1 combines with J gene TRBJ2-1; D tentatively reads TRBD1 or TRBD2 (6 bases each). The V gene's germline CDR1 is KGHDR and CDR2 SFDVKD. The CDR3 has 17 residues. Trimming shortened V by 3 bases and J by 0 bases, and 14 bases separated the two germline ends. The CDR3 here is CATSDVMGGASYNEQFF. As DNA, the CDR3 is TGTGCCACCAGTGATGTCATGGGGGGCGCCTCCTACAATGAGCAGTTCTTC.

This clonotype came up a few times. CDR3 coding DNA: TGCGCCAGCAGCCAAGATGCTAGGCAGTACACCGGGGAGCTGTTTTTT. It encodes CASSQDARQYTGELFF. The rearrangement joins TRBV4-1 to TRBJ2-2, with no clear D. Trimming removed 0 bases at V and 3 bases at J, with 11 bases between. CDR3 length equals 16 residues. Germline CDR1 reads MGHRA; CDR2 reads YSYEKL.